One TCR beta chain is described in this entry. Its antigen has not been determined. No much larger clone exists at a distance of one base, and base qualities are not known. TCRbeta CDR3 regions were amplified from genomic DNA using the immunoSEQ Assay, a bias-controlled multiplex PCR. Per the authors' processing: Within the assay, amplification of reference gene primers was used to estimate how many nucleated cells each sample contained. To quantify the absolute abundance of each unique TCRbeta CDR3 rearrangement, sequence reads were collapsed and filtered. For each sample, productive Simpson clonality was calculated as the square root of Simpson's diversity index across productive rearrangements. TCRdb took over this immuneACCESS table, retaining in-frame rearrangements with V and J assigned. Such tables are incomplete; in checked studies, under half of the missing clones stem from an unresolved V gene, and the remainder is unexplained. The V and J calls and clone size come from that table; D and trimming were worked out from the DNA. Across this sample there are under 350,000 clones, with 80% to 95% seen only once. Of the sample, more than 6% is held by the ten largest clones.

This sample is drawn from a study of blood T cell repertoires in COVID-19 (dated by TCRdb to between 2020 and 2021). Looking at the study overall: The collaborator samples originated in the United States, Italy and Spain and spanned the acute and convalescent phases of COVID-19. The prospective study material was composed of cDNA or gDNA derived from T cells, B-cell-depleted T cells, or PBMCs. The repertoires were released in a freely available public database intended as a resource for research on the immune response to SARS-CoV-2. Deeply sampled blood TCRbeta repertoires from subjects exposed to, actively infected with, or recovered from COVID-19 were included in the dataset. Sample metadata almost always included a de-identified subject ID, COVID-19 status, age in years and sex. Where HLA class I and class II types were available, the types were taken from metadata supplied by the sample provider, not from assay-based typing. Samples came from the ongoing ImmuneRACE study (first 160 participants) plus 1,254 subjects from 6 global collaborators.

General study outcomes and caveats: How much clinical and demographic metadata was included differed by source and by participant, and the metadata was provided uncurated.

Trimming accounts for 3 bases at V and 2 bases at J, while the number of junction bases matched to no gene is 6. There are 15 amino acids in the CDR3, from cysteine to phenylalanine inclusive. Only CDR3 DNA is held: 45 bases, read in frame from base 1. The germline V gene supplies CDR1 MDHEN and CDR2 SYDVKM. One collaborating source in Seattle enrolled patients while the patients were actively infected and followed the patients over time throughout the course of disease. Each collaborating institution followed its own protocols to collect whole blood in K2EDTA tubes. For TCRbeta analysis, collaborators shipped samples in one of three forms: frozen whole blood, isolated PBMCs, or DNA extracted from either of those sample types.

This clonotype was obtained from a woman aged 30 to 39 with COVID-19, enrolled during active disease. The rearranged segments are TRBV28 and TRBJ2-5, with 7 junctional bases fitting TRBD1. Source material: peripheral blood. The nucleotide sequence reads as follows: TGTGCCAGCAGTTTGGAAGGGGGCCGGCAAGAGACCCAGTACTTC. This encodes CASSLEGGRQETQYF.